Listed here are 18 T cell receptor beta chains from one sample, sequenced in a study of blood T cell repertoires in COVID-19 (dated by TCRdb to the early 2020s). Library preparation was by the immunoSEQ multiplex PCR assay. The source is immuneACCESS, and TCRdb retained only in-frame sequences with V and J called. Part of the clones is not carried over; for the studies checked, unresolved V genes explain less than half of this, and the remainder is unexplained. Within this sample are 130,000 or so clones, with 75% to 90% of them counted one time only. The ten largest clones represent roughly a quarter of the sample. Material: peripheral blood. The receptors originated from a man aged 65-85 years with active or convalescent COVID-19.

This clone appeared many times. The chain has TRBV20-1 and TRBJ1-2; D is perhaps TRBD1 (6 bases). The CDR3 is 14 residues long. Germline CDR1 reads DFQATT; CDR2 reads SNEGSKA (reference sequence). V dropped 3 bases and J dropped 4 bases, with 15 bases sitting between them. The CDR3 sequence is CSASETDRSYGYTF. CDR3 coding DNA: TGCAGTGCTAGTGAGACGGACAGATCCTATGGCTACACCTTC.

The table lists this clone with a few counts. The V gene is TRBV5-1, the J gene TRBJ2-2; D remains unclear. The CDR3 length is 14 residues. Germline V gene data show CDR1 as SGHRS and CDR2 as YFSETQ. V lost 4 bases and J 0 bases, leaving 7 bases between the germline ends. CDR3 in amino acids: CASSPRTNTGELFF. The CDR3, as DNA: TGCGCCAGCAGCCCGAGGACGAACACCGGGGAGCTGTTTTTT.

This clone was counted only a few times. The chain has TRBV28 and TRBJ1-2, with D tentatively TRBD1 (5 bases). Per the germline V gene, CDR1 is MDHEN and CDR2 is SYDVKM. The CDR3 is 15 amino acids. The ends were cut back, 3 bases at V and 3 bases at J, with 14 bases in the middle. DNA for the CDR3: TGTGCCAGCAGTTTCCAGTGGGGGGTGGACTATGGCTACACCTTC. This gives the protein CASSFQWGVDYGYTF.

V usage is TRBV7-2 and J usage is TRBJ2-2; the match to TRBD1 covers 7 bases. This CDR3 spans 15 amino acids. Germline CDR1 is SGHTA and CDR2 is FQGNSA. The J segment lost 3 bases and the V segment lost 3 bases, leaving 4 bases of the junction unmatched. CDR3 amino acids: CASSFRTGDTGELFF. CDR3 DNA sequence: TGTGCCAGCAGCTTCCGGACAGGAGACACCGGGGAGCTGTTTTTT.

The chain couples TRBV7-6 to TRBJ1-2, with 9 bases identical to TRBD1. This CDR3 has 15 residues. The V and J ends lost 7 bases and 8 bases, in that order; junction bases with no gene match: 14. Germline assignment: CDR1 SGHVS and CDR2 FNYEAQ. In DNA form, the CDR3 reads TGTGCCAGCACCCTCCTTGGGACAGGGAGCGGAGGCTACACCTTC. Translation gives CASTLLGTGSGGYTF.

The chain joins TRBV11-1 to TRBJ1-1; no reliable D call. This CDR3 region has 14 residues. The V gene's germline CDR1 is SGHAT and CDR2 FQDESV (reference sequence). Trimming pared 5 bases from V and 0 bases from J, leaving 10 bases between. The CDR3: CASSPPPMNTEAFF. The CDR3 region has the DNA TGTGCCAGCAGCCCCCCCCCTATGAACACTGAAGCTTTCTTT. Full variable domain (outside the CDR3, taken from reference TRBV11-1 and TRBJ1-1): EAEVAQSPRYKITEKSQAVAFWCDPISGHATLYWYRQILGQGPELLVQFQDESVVDDSQLPKDRFSAERLKGVDSTLKIQPAELGDSAMYLCASSPPPMNTEAFFGQGTRLTVV.

This rearrangement joins TRBV27 to TRBJ1-2; weak D call: TRBD1 (5 bases). CDR3 length equals 13 residues. Germline V CDR1 and CDR2: MNHEY, SMNVEV (reference sequence). V dropped 5 bases and J dropped 4 bases, with 11 bases sitting between them. The CDR3 coding sequence is TGTGCCAGCAGTAGGGGCCGGGTCTATGGCTACACCTTC. Residues: CASSRGRVYGYTF.

The V gene is TRBV3-1 (or the pseudogene TRBV3-2), the J gene TRBJ1-3; 9 bases map to TRBD1. There are 16 residues in the CDR3. Germline lookup yields CDR1 LGHDT and CDR2 YNNKEL (reference sequence). The junction had 12 bases not matched to a gene; V was cut back by 1 base and J by 11 bases. The CDR3 spells CASSQAPTTGGLAIYF. CDR3 coding DNA: TGTGCCAGCAGCCAAGCCCCAACTACAGGGGGCCTGGCCATATATTTT.

The V and J genes are TRBV6-6 and TRBJ2-7, with D possibly matching TRBD1 (6 bases). The CDR3 is 13 amino acids. The germline V gene encodes CDR1 MNHNY and CDR2 SVGAGI (reference sequence). The V gene lost 6 bases and the J gene lost 2 bases, with 11 bases spanning the gap. The CDR3 sequence is CASSPAGAYEQYF. Written as DNA, the CDR3 is TGTGCCAGCAGCCCCGCAGGGGCCTACGAGCAGTACTTC.

This chain joins TRBV27 and TRBJ2-3; the D gene is possibly TRBD1 (6 bases). CDR1 and CDR2 from the germline V gene are MNHEY and SMNVEV (reference sequence). Trimming shortened V by 2 bases and J by 3 bases, and 21 bases separated the two germline ends. The length of the CDR3 is 18 residues. For the CDR3, the DNA is TGTGCCAGCAGTTTAGCGCCCCCTTCAGGGGATGAGACAGATACGCAGTATTTT. This encodes CASSLAPPSGDETDTQYF.

This clone was observed a few times. The chain recombines TRBV28 with TRBJ1-3; D gene uncertain. Trimming left V 4 bases short and J 0 bases short, with 7 bases between. There are 14 residues in the CDR3. Germline V gene lookup returns CDR1 MDHEN and CDR2 SYDVKM. The CDR3 loop is CASSSIYSGNTIYF. In DNA, the CDR3 is TGTGCCAGCAGTTCAATCTACTCTGGAAACACCATATATTTT.

The chain uses TRBV27 and TRBJ2-3, with 10 nucleotides matching TRBD2. V shed 2 bases, J shed 4 bases, and the junction held 6 bases outside the gene matches. Germline V gives CDR1 MNHEY, CDR2 SMNVEV (reference sequence). This CDR3 has 16 residues. CDR3 sequence: CASSLNLAGVADTQYF. CDR3 nucleotide sequence: TGTGCCAGCAGTTTAAACCTAGCGGGAGTCGCAGATACGCAGTATTTT.

The chain carries TRBV3-1 (or the pseudogene TRBV3-2) and TRBJ2-2; D uncertain. The CDR3 is made up of 16 amino acids. The germline V and J ends were trimmed by 2 bases and 1 base, with 11 bases remaining between them. The germline V gene encodes CDR1 LGHDT and CDR2 YNNKEL (reference sequence). The CDR3 loop is CASSQPWAGNTGELFF. CDR3 coding DNA: TGTGCCAGCAGCCAACCTTGGGCAGGGAACACCGGGGAGCTGTTTTTT.

V gene TRBV7-2 combines with J gene TRBJ1-5; D possibly corresponds to TRBD1 (6 bases). Deletions cut 5 bases from V and 3 bases from J, with 14 bases between. The CDR3 is 15 amino acids. Germline assignment: CDR1 SGHTA and CDR2 FQGNSA. This CDR3 reads CASSPFRGSNQPQHF. The CDR3 DNA follows: TGTGCCAGCAGCCCCTTTAGGGGGTCCAATCAGCCCCAGCATTTT.

The chain's CDR3 is CSVGGRGWGTQYF. The CDR3 nucleotides read TGCAGCGTTGGCGGGAGGGGATGGGGTACGCAGTATTTT. This rearrangement joins TRBV29-1 to TRBJ2-3, with TRBD2 matching over 9 bases. CDR3 length: 13 amino acids. From germline, CDR1 is SQVTM and CDR2 ANQGSEA. Germline trimming cut 4 bases from V and 8 bases from J; bases unmatched to any gene: 7.

This chain joins TRBV7-6 and TRBJ1-6; D remains ambiguous. V was pared by 2 bases and J by 5 bases, with 13 bases between. This CDR3 is built from 16 residues. Germline V lookup: CDR1 SGHVS, CDR2 FNYEAQ. CDR3 residues: CASSLRTGVDNSPLHF. CDR3 DNA sequence: TGTGCCAGCAGCTTAAGGACCGGGGTTGATAATTCACCCCTCCACTTT.

This sequence joins TRBV11-2 and TRBJ2-7, with TRBD1 matching 8 bases. The CDR3 has 14 residues. Losses at the gene ends were 5 bases for V and 4 bases for J; bases not matched to a gene: 7. Per germline, CDR1 SGHAT and CDR2 FQNNGV. CDR3 nucleotide sequence: TGTGCCAGCAGCCCGGGGACAGGCGGATACGAGCAGTACTTC. Protein sequence: CASSPGTGGYEQYF.

The chain employs TRBV13 and TRBJ2-7; D possibly corresponds to TRBD2 (6 bases). V lost 4 bases, J lost 9 bases, and 16 bases lay in between. The germline CDR1 and CDR2 sequences are PRHDT and FYEKMQ (reference sequence). CDR3 length: 13 amino acids. The CDR3 DNA reads as TGTGCCAGCAGCTACCAACAAGCGGGTGGGCAGTACTTC. This encodes CASSYQQAGGQYF.